These T cell receptor beta chains were read from a single sample in a study of cytomegalovirus exposure and HLA in healthy donors. Using immunoSEQ multiplex PCR, the repertoire was profiled, and TCRdb retains in-frame clones only, with some absent. Of some 160,000 clones in the sample, roughly 88% were seen once. Sequenced sample: PBMCs. The receptors derive from a man aged 50-59 years in good health and CMV-seropositive. CDR3s include the opening cysteine and the closing phenylalanine or tryptophan. The D gene is left open where the match is weak. Some rows have no size entry. The others give once, few or many, or a class for an expanded clone.

J,V,D,size,DNA,CDR3
TRBJ2-3,TRBV5-1,TRBD2,NA,TGCGCCAGCAGCTCACGGGGGGGCTGGGGGGATACGCAGTATTTT,CASSSRGGWGDTQYF
TRBJ2-3,TRBV5-1,NA,NA,TGCGCCAGCAGCTTGGCAGGTGACATCGACACAGATACGCAGTATTTT,CASSLAGDIDTDTQYF
TRBJ1-1,TRBV6-1,NA,NA,TGTGCCAGTGGACAGTGGATGACTGAAGCTTTCTTT,CASGQWMTEAFF
TRBJ1-2,TRBV29-1,NA,NA,TGCAGCGTTGAAGTTCTCAAGGCGGACTATGGCTACACCTTC,CSVEVLKADYGYTF
TRBJ2-6,TRBV11-2,NA,NA,TGTGCCAGCAGCTTATGGGCAGCCCCTGGCGTCCTGACTTTC,CASSLWAAPGVLTF
TRBJ1-1,TRBV19,TRBD1,NA,TGTGCCAGTAGCCGAACAGGGGCCCTGAACACTGAAGCTTTCTTT,CASSRTGALNTEAFF
TRBJ2-3,TRBV15,NA,NA,TGTGCCACCAGCAGAGATCCAGGGGAAGGGGCAGATACGCAGTATTTT,CATSRDPGEGADTQYF
TRBJ2-1,TRBV7-9,TRBD1,NA,TGTGCCAGCAGCATTCCGGGACAGGGGAACAATGAGCAGTTCTTC,CASSIPGQGNNEQFF
TRBJ1-2,TRBV28,TRBD1,NA,TGTGCCAGCAGTGGGGGACAGGGGAGGTTTGGCTACACCTTC,CASSGGQGRFGYTF
TRBJ2-1,TRBV5-4,TRBD2,NA,TGTGCCAGCAGCGTTAGCGGGGGCTCCTACAATGAGCAGTTCTTC,CASSVSGGSYNEQFF
TRBJ1-2,TRBV10-3,NA,NA,TGTGCCATCAGTGATAGTACAGCTTCTAACTATGGCTACACCTTC,CAISDSTASNYGYTF
TRBJ1-5,TRBV15,NA,few,TGTGCCACCAGCAGAGATTCCAATACAGGTACAGCAGCTCAGCCCCAGCATTTT,CATSRDSNTGTAAQPQHF
TRBJ2-1,TRBV11-3,NA,NA,TGTGCCAGCAGCCCAGCGGATGAGCAGTTCTTC,CASSPADEQFF
TRBJ1-1,TRBV29-1,TRBD1,NA,TGCAGCGTTCCCCGGGACAGTGAAGCTTTCTTT,CSVPRDSEAFF
TRBJ2-3,TRBV7-9,TRBD2,NA,TGTGCCAGCAGCTCGGGACTAGCGGGAGGCCCAGATACGCAGTATTTT,CASSSGLAGGPDTQYF
TRBJ2-3,TRBV2,NA,NA,TGTGCCAGCAGTGGGCCTGATTGGGGCAGCACAGATACGCAGTATTTT,CASSGPDWGSTDTQYF
TRBJ1-4,TRBV18,NA,NA,TGTGCCAGCTCACCACCGGGGAGCCCTAATGAAAAACTGTTTTTT,CASSPPGSPNEKLFF
TRBJ2-7,TRBV5-4,TRBD2,NA,TGTGCCAGCAGCTCCAGACTAGCGGGGGGTTTCCACTCCTACGAGCAGTACTTC,CASSSRLAGGFHSYEQYF
TRBJ2-5,TRBV6-6,NA,once,TGTGCCAGCAGTTGGAGGGGGCGCCCCCGAGGGGAGACCCAGTACTTC,CASSWRGRPRGETQYF
TRBJ1-2,TRBV6-1,NA,NA,TGTGCCAGCAGTGAAGCGCGGGGGTTGGGTGGCTACACCTTC,CASSEARGLGGYTF
TRBJ2-1,TRBV4-2,NA,NA,TGTGCCAGCAGCCAAGATCGGGTGAGTGAGCAGTTCTTC,CASSQDRVSEQFF
TRBJ2-1,TRBV5-1,TRBD2,NA,TGCGCCAGCAGCCCCCCGACTAGCGGGAGAGCTTACAATGAGCAGTTCTTC,CASSPPTSGRAYNEQFF
TRBJ2-3,TRBV9,TRBD2,once,TGTGCCAGCAGCGTACTAGCGGGGGGAGGACGAGATACGCAGTATTTT,CASSVLAGGGRDTQYF
TRBJ2-7,TRBV6-1,NA,NA,TGTGCCAGCAGTGAGGGGCAGGGAGGCGCCTACGAGCAGTACTTC,CASSEGQGGAYEQYF
TRBJ1-1,TRBV6-5,NA,NA,TGTGCCAGCAGAAGTCCGGGAACTGAAGCTTTCTTT,CASRSPGTEAFF
TRBJ2-7,TRBV19,TRBD2,few,TGTGCCAGTAGTAAGTTAGCGGGACCCTACGAGCAGTACTTC,CASSKLAGPYEQYF
TRBJ1-1,TRBV19,NA,NA,TGTGCCAGTAGTATTCGCCACTCCATGAACACTGAAGCTTTCTTT,CASSIRHSMNTEAFF